A selection of T cell receptor beta chains follows, all from one sample in a study of shared clonotypes between healthy human individuals. Here immunoSEQ multiplex PCR was the method, and the copy in TCRdb shows in-frame clones only, minus some. The sample records around 1.1 million clones, 70% to 85% being singletons. Input material: memory CD4+ T cells from PBMCs. The receptors originated from a man aged 18 to 29 in good health. Some clones in this sample may be carry-over from other donors' samples. The CDR3 runs from the conserved cysteine through the conserved F or W. D genes are given only for firm matches. The size field is filled for only some rows; it gives once, few, many or a size class.

J	size	V	D	DNA	CDR3
TRBJ2-7	-	TRBV28	-	TGTGCCAGCAGTCTCGGACGAGCCGGGGACGAGCAGTACTTC	CASSLGRAGDEQYF
TRBJ2-7	-	TRBV28	-	TGTGCCAGCAGTTATAAGGACAGTCCAGGATGGTCCTACGAGCAGTACTTC	CASSYKDSPGWSYEQYF
TRBJ2-7	few	TRBV28	-	TGTGCCAGCAGTTTAATTGGACGGATTCCCTACGAGCAGTACTTC	CASSLIGRIPYEQYF
TRBJ2-3	-	TRBV28	TRBD1	TGTGCCAGCAGTCTCGGGACAGGGTGGTCAGATACGCAGTATTTT	CASSLGTGWSDTQYF
TRBJ1-1	few	TRBV2	-	TGTGCCAGCAGTGATCTGACAGGGAACACTGAAGCTTTCTTT	CASSDLTGNTEAFF
TRBJ2-2	-	TRBV7-3	-	TGTGCCAGCAGCTCTCTAGAGAACACCGGGGAGCTGTTTTTT	CASSSLENTGELFF
TRBJ1-4	-	TRBV7-9	-	TGTGCCAGCAGCAGGACGGGAGCAACTAATGAAAAACTGTTTTTT	CASSRTGATNEKLFF
TRBJ2-2	-	TRBV9	TRBD1	TGTGCCAGCAGCGTAGAACAGGGGTGGAAAACCGGGGAGCTGTTTTTT	CASSVEQGWKTGELFF
TRBJ2-7	-	TRBV29-1	TRBD1	TGCAGCGTTCGGGACAGTTTCAGCCACGAGCAGTACTTC	CSVRDSFSHEQYF
TRBJ2-2	-	TRBV18	-	TGTGCCAGCTCACCACTTGCGACACCGGGGGACACCGGGGAGCTGTTTTTT	CASSPLATPGDTGELFF
TRBJ2-1	-	TRBV4-2	-	TGTGCCAGCAGCCCTCCCGCGCCTGAGCAGTTCTTC	CASSPPAPEQFF
TRBJ2-7	-	TRBV18	TRBD1	TGTGCCAGCTCATACCCGGGACAGGGTTACGAGCAGTACTTC	CASSYPGQGYEQYF
TRBJ2-7	few	TRBV7-9	-	TGTGCCAGCAGCTTAGAGGCAGGAACCTACGAGCAGTACTTC	CASSLEAGTYEQYF
TRBJ2-3	-	TRBV5-1	TRBD2	TGCGCCAGCAATTCAGCGGGGAGAACAGATACGCAGTATTTT	CASNSAGRTDTQYF
TRBJ1-4	-	TRBV5-4	TRBD1	TGTGCCAGCAGCTCACAGGGGAGGGTTGAAAAACTGTTTTTT	CASSSQGRVEKLFF
TRBJ2-7	-	TRBV6-1	-	TGTGCCAGCAGTGATCTCCTAGCGAGGGCTCACGAGCAGTACTTC	CASSDLLARAHEQYF
TRBJ1-2	-	TRBV7-3	-	TGTGCCAGCAGCGCCCGACCGCATGGCTACACCTTC	CASSARPHGYTF
TRBJ1-1	-	TRBV7-9	-	TGTGCCAGCAGCTTAGGGGTTTCTGGAGCTTTCTTT	CASSLGVSGAFF
TRBJ2-7	-	TRBV6-5	TRBD1	TGTGCCAGCAGCCCGGACAGGAACCTCTACGAGCAGTACTTC	CASSPDRNLYEQYF
TRBJ2-3	-	TRBV7-3	-	TGTGCCAGCAGCGTATTAAGTACGGATACGCAGTATTTT	CASSVLSTDTQYF
TRBJ2-7	once	TRBV28	TRBD2	TGTGCCAGCAGTTTGCTAGCGGGAGGGCCGGCGCAGTACTTC	CASSLLAGGPAQYF
TRBJ2-7	-	TRBV5-1	-	TGCGCCAGCAGCTTGCAATGGGGGGACGAGCAGTACTTC	CASSLQWGDEQYF
TRBJ2-7	-	TRBV15	TRBD2	TGTGCCACCACCGTCGCGGGGCGGGAGCTGTACGAGCAGTACTTC	CATTVAGRELYEQYF
TRBJ2-7	-	TRBV5-1	-	TGCGCCAGCAGCTTACAAGGGGGGTACGAGCAGTACTTC	CASSLQGGYEQYF
TRBJ2-2	-	TRBV5-1	TRBD2	TGCGCCAGCAGCTATAGCGGGACGAACACCGGGGAGCTGTTTTTT	CASSYSGTNTGELFF
TRBJ1-2	-	TRBV7-2	-	TGTGCCAGCAGCTCTTACCGGGACGGCTATGGCTACACCTTC	CASSSYRDGYGYTF
TRBJ1-2	-	TRBV28	TRBD1	TGTGCCAGCAGACCGGGACAGGGGAACTATGGCTACACCTTC	CASRPGQGNYGYTF
TRBJ1-5	-	TRBV6-5	TRBD1	TGTGCCAGCAGCCCCAGGGGGGGCAATCAGCCCCAGCATTTT	CASSPRGGNQPQHF
TRBJ2-7	-	TRBV6-5	TRBD2	TGTGCCAGCAGGGCCGGGACTAGCGGCACCTACGAGCAGTACTTC	CASRAGTSGTYEQYF
TRBJ1-2	-	TRBV5-4	-	TGTGCCAGCAGCGGGTGGAGGGCCAACTATGGCTACACCTTC	CASSGWRANYGYTF
TRBJ2-7	-	TRBV4-1	-	TGCGCCAGCAGCCAAGGTTCCAGGGCGTACGAGCAGTACTTC	CASSQGSRAYEQYF
TRBJ1-1	few	TRBV19	-	TGTGCCAGTAGTCCCGGACGGGGAAACACTGAAGCTTTCTTT	CASSPGRGNTEAFF
TRBJ1-4	few	TRBV5-1	TRBD1	TGCGCCAGCAGCATGTCCCCGGGACAGCAAGAAAAACTGTTTTTT	CASSMSPGQQEKLFF
TRBJ1-1	-	TRBV6-5	-	TGTGCCAGCAGTTACTCGGGGATAGGCGCTGAAGCTTTCTTT	CASSYSGIGAEAFF
TRBJ2-1	many	TRBV10-3	TRBD2	TGTGCCATCAGGGGGAATGTAGCGGGAACTAGCTACAATGAGCAGTTCTTC	CAIRGNVAGTSYNEQFF